This TCR beta chain comes out of a study of T cells in lung cancer brain metastases. Study background: Median interval between primary and brain metastasis samples was roughly 300 days.

Method: immunoSEQ multiplex PCR; TCRdb's copy keeps in-frame clones and lacks some. The table includes 5,000 to 8,000 clones, just over 85% detected once. Marked H&E slides guided macrodissection of tumor areas from roughly five unstained, deparaffinized about 10 um sections. The CDR3 is made up of 13 amino acids. The germline CDR1 and CDR2 sequences are ENHRY and SYGVKD. V lost 2 bases to trimming and J lost 13 bases, with 16 bases between them. Study findings and constraints: Compared with paired primaries, brain metastases showed fewer unique productive clones (around 1,500 versus 4,400). Most clones were lesion-specific, with limited overlap between paired lesions (Morisita 0.2 to 0.25).

A note on this clone: Its specificity is not known.

The sample consisted of tumor tissue from the primary lung tumor. This sequence was found in a man between 50 and 59 years old with non-small cell lung cancer. J is TRBJ2-3 and V is TRBV10-3; weak D call: TRBD2 (5 bases). The CDR3 sequence: CAISEPGSLAKYF. The CDR3 DNA sequence: TGTGCCATCAGTGAGCCGGGGTCCCTGGCTAAGTATTTT.